This passage covers 2 T cell receptor beta chains from one sample sequenced in a study of CD8+ T cells in alopecia areata (dated by TCRdb to between 2018 and 2020). The library was built by means of the immunoSEQ multiplex PCR assay. For TCR sequencing, RNA was extracted from every sample and reverse transcribed into cDNA to serve as template. TCRdb's version of the immuneACCESS table is confined to in-frame rearrangements and falls short of the full clone set. An unresolved V gene accounts for under half of the shortfall where checked; the remainder is of unknown origin. The sample profile shows approximately 30,000 clones; roughly 58% of them were found once. The top ten clones comprise about 20% of the sample. The sequencing input was NKG2D-high CD8+ T cells sorted from blood. The intended sense of this specimen's cell subset or site label: sorted CD8+ NKG2D-high blood T cells. The receptors originated from a human donor with alopecia areata.

V usage is TRBV19 and J usage is TRBJ2-1; perhaps D is TRBD1 or TRBD2 (6 bases each). There are 13 residues in the CDR3. V was cut by 5 bases and J by 7 bases, with 12 bases left in between. Looked up from germline, CDR1 is LNHDA and CDR2 is SQIVND (reference sequence). CDR3 in amino acids: CASSPGARNEQFF. The CDR3 DNA reads as TGTGCCAGTAGTCCGGGGGCACGGAATGAGCAGTTCTTC.

The gene calls are TRBV7-3 and TRBJ2-3; D ambiguous. The CDR3 loop spans 14 amino acids. Germline V gene data show CDR1 as SGHTA and CDR2 as FQGTGA. V lost 5 bases to trimming and J lost 2 bases, with 11 bases between them. The CDR3 sequence: CASSPMVYTDTQYF. CDR3 coding DNA: TGTGCCAGCAGCCCCATGGTGTACACAGATACGCAGTATTTT.